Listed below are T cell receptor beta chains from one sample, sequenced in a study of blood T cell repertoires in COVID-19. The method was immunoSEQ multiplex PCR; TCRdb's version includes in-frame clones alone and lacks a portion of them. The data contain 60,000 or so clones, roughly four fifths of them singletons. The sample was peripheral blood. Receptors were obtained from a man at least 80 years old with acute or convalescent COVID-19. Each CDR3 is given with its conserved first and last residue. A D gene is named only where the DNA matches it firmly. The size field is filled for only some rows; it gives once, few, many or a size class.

DNA: TGCGCCAGCAGTGAAGGGACAGGCCGTGGGGTCTATGGCTACACCTTC
CDR3: CASSEGTGRGVYGYTF
size: .
J: TRBJ1-2
D: TRBD1
length: 16
V: TRBV10-2

DNA: TGTGCCAGTAGCCCGGGAGGCAATTCACCCCTCCACTTT
CDR3: CASSPGGNSPLHF
size: once
J: TRBJ1-6
D: .
length: 13
V: TRBV19

DNA: TGCAGTGCTAGGGGCGGGACTGAAGCTTTCTTT
CDR3: CSARGGTEAFF
size: few
J: TRBJ1-1
D: .
length: 11
V: TRBV20-1

DNA: TGCGCCAGCAGCCAACCGGGAGGCGGGACGGACGAGCAGTACTTC
CDR3: CASSQPGGGTDEQYF
size: once
J: TRBJ2-7
D: TRBD2
length: 15
V: TRBV5-1

DNA: TGTGCCAGCAGGATGGGCATTACCTCCTACAATGAGCAGTTCTTC
CDR3: CASRMGITSYNEQFF
size: .
J: TRBJ2-1
D: .
length: 15
V: TRBV6-5

DNA: TGCAGCGTTGAAGGGGGGGGACCTGGCTACACCTTC
CDR3: CSVEGGGPGYTF
size: .
J: TRBJ1-2
D: .
length: 12
V: TRBV29-1

DNA: TGTGCCAGCAGACGAAGACACAGTACGAGCTCCTACAATGAGCAGTTCTTC
CDR3: CASRRRHSTSSYNEQFF
size: once
J: TRBJ2-1
D: .
length: 17
V: TRBV27

DNA: TGTGCCAGCAGCTTGGACGGAGATAACTATGGCTACACCTTC
CDR3: CASSLDGDNYGYTF
size: .
J: TRBJ1-2
D: .
length: 14
V: TRBV5-5

DNA: TGTGCCAGCAGTTACGAGGCTGGCGGGGAGCTGTTTTTT
CDR3: CASSYEAGGELFF
size: once
J: TRBJ2-2
D: .
length: 13
V: TRBV6-5

DNA: TGTGCCAGCAGCTTAGGGCAGGGTTACGCCTACGAGCAGTACTTC
CDR3: CASSLGQGYAYEQYF
size: .
J: TRBJ2-7
D: .
length: 15
V: TRBV7-9

DNA: TGTGCCTGGACACAGGGGTTCATGAACACTGAAGCTTTCTTT
CDR3: CAWTQGFMNTEAFF
size: .
J: TRBJ1-1
D: TRBD1
length: 14
V: TRBV30

DNA: TGTGCCAGCAGTGAATCGGGTGGGACAGTCAAACTTTTCTATGGCTACACCTTC
CDR3: CASSESGGTVKLFYGYTF
size: .
J: TRBJ1-2
D: TRBD1
length: 18
V: TRBV6-1

DNA: TGTGCCAGCAGTTACGACAGGGCAACTAATGAAAAACTGTTTTTT
CDR3: CASSYDRATNEKLFF
size: .
J: TRBJ1-4
D: TRBD1
length: 15
V: TRBV7-2

DNA: TGTGCCAGCAGCGACTCGGGACAGCCTCGTCTTGAAGCTTTCTTT
CDR3: CASSDSGQPRLEAFF
size: .
J: TRBJ1-1
D: TRBD1
length: 15
V: TRBV5-6

DNA: TGTGCCAGCAGTCCAAAGCGACAGGCCTATGGCTACACCTTC
CDR3: CASSPKRQAYGYTF
size: few
J: TRBJ1-2
D: .
length: 14
V: TRBV6-6

DNA: TGTGCCAGCTCAACCAATTCGCAGGAAACTGAAGCTTTCTTT
CDR3: CASSTNSQETEAFF
size: .
J: TRBJ1-1
D: .
length: 14
V: TRBV18

DNA: TGTGCCTGGATTAGACAGGGAAACTATGGCTACACCTTC
CDR3: CAWIRQGNYGYTF
size: .
J: TRBJ1-2
D: TRBD1
length: 13
V: TRBV30

DNA: TGCGCCAGCAGCCAAGACAGGGCATGGGGCTACACCTTC
CDR3: CASSQDRAWGYTF
size: few
J: TRBJ1-2
D: .
length: 13
V: TRBV4-1